The rows below give T cell receptor beta chains drawn from one sample of a study of CD8 T cells in ankylosing spondylitis. TCRdb re-called the 5' RACE reads with MiXCR, one entry per CDR3 protein. This table has approximately 220,000 distinct CDR3 sequences, roughly 24% appearing once. Sequenced material: blood, either unsorted or a sorted T cell fraction (not recorded which). The receptors here all came from a male donor with ankylosing spondylitis or in good health (not recorded which). Each CDR3 is given with its conserved first and last residue. Each record gives: J gene, D gene, clone size, V gene, CDR3 DNA, CDR3 protein. The D gene is left open where the match is weak. Not all rows give a size; the values are once, few, many and, for expanded clones, a class.

J gene: TRBJ1-3; D gene: .; clone size: many; V gene: TRBV9; CDR3 DNA: TGTGCCAGCAGCGTAGCGGCCAATGGAAACACCATATATTTT; CDR3 protein: CASSVAANGNTIYF
J gene: TRBJ1-5; D gene: .; clone size: .; V gene: TRBV6-5; CDR3 DNA: TGTGCCAGCAGTTACTGGTCCCGGACACAAATAAATCAGCCCCAGCATTTT; CDR3 protein: CASSYWSRTQINQPQHF
J gene: TRBJ2-3; D gene: .; clone size: .; V gene: TRBV25-1; CDR3 DNA: TGTGCCAGCAGTCAGTCATCGGATACGCAGTATTTT; CDR3 protein: CASSQSSDTQYF
J gene: TRBJ2-7; D gene: .; clone size: few; V gene: TRBV12-3/TRBV12-4; CDR3 DNA: TGTGCCAGCAGTCACTCCGGGACCTCGGGCGAGCAGTACTTC; CDR3 protein: CASSHSGTSGEQYF
J gene: TRBJ2-7; D gene: TRBD1; clone size: .; V gene: TRBV12-3/TRBV12-4; CDR3 DNA: TGTGCCTGCAGTTTAGGAAAGGGCGTGGGACAGGGGGCGCGGGAGCAGTACTTC; CDR3 protein: CACSLGKGVGQGAREQYF
J gene: TRBJ1-2; D gene: TRBD1; clone size: many; V gene: TRBV20-1; CDR3 DNA: TGCAGTGCTACAACAGGGGTTAGCTATGGCTACACCTTC; CDR3 protein: CSATTGVSYGYTF
J gene: TRBJ2-3; D gene: .; clone size: .; V gene: TRBV5-5; CDR3 DNA: TGTGCCAGCAGCATGACCACCACAGATACGCAGTATTTT; CDR3 protein: CASSMTTTDTQYF
J gene: TRBJ2-5; D gene: TRBD2; clone size: many; V gene: TRBV29-1; CDR3 DNA: TGTACCATGGCTAGCGGGTTCAAAGAGACCCAGTACTTC; CDR3 protein: CTMASGFKETQYF
J gene: TRBJ2-3; D gene: TRBD2; clone size: many; V gene: TRBV4-1; CDR3 DNA: TGCGCCAGCAGCCAAGACTGGGGACTAGCGGCGGGGGACACAGATACGCAGTATTTT; CDR3 protein: CASSQDWGLAAGDTDTQYF
J gene: TRBJ1-1; D gene: .; clone size: many; V gene: TRBV20-1; CDR3 DNA: TGCAGTGCTAACGAGGGGAGGGCAGGGCAAGCTTTCTTT; CDR3 protein: CSANEGRAGQAFF
J gene: TRBJ1-4; D gene: TRBD1; clone size: .; V gene: TRBV20-1; CDR3 DNA: TGCAGTGCTAGGAGGACAGGCACTCGGAATGAAAAACTGTTTTTT; CDR3 protein: CSARRTGTRNEKLFF
J gene: TRBJ2-1; D gene: TRBD1; clone size: .; V gene: TRBV12-3/TRBV12-4; CDR3 DNA: TGTGCCAGCAATTGGTGGACAGGGGCAAATGAGCAGTTCTTC; CDR3 protein: CASNWWTGANEQFF
J gene: TRBJ2-7; D gene: TRBD1; clone size: few; V gene: TRBV20-1; CDR3 DNA: TGCAGTGCTAGAGGTCGACTTGTGAGGACAGGGTCCTACGAGCAGTACTTC; CDR3 protein: CSARGRLVRTGSYEQYF
J gene: TRBJ2-1; D gene: TRBD1; clone size: many; V gene: TRBV5-1; CDR3 DNA: TGCGCCAGCAGCCTGGGTGACAGGGGGATCAATGAGCAGTTCTTC; CDR3 protein: CASSLGDRGINEQFF
J gene: TRBJ1-5; D gene: .; clone size: once; V gene: TRBV27; CDR3 DNA: TGTGCCAGCAGCCGGAAAGTCGATCAGCCCCAGCATTTT; CDR3 protein: CASSRKVDQPQHF
J gene: TRBJ2-1; D gene: .; clone size: few; V gene: TRBV6-2/TRBV6-3; CDR3 DNA: TGTGCCAGCAGTGATGGTAGCAGAGTTCACAATGAGCAGTTCTTC; CDR3 protein: CASSDGSRVHNEQFF
J gene: TRBJ2-1; D gene: .; clone size: .; V gene: TRBV6-5; CDR3 DNA: TGTGCCAGCAGTTACTCGAGAGACTCCTACAATGAGCAGTTCTTC; CDR3 protein: CASSYSRDSYNEQFF
J gene: TRBJ1-2; D gene: .; clone size: .; V gene: TRBV7-9; CDR3 DNA: TGTGCCAGCAGCTTAGGGCAGGGCAGTGGCTACACCTTC; CDR3 protein: CASSLGQGSGYTF
J gene: TRBJ2-5; D gene: .; clone size: many; V gene: TRBV7-2; CDR3 DNA: TGTGCCAGCAGCTTAGAGGGAGTTCTTCGGGAGACCCAGTACTTC; CDR3 protein: CASSLEGVLRETQYF
J gene: TRBJ2-3; D gene: TRBD1; clone size: .; V gene: TRBV20-1; CDR3 DNA: TGCAGTGCTATACGGACAGGGGGCGAAAGCACAGATACGCAGTATTTT; CDR3 protein: CSAIRTGGESTDTQYF
J gene: TRBJ2-5; D gene: TRBD2; clone size: .; V gene: TRBV12-3/TRBV12-4; CDR3 DNA: TGTGCCAGCAGTCTAGAGCGGGGACAGTACTTC; CDR3 protein: CASSLERGQYF
J gene: TRBJ2-5; D gene: .; clone size: many; V gene: TRBV28; CDR3 DNA: TGTGCCAGCAGCCTTATGGGGGGGCGAGAGACCCAGTACTTC; CDR3 protein: CASSLMGGRETQYF
J gene: TRBJ2-6; D gene: TRBD1; clone size: many; V gene: TRBV29-1; CDR3 DNA: TGCAGCGTTGGACAGGGAACTGGGGCCAACGTCCTGACTTTC; CDR3 protein: CSVGQGTGANVLTF
J gene: TRBJ2-1; D gene: TRBD2; clone size: .; V gene: TRBV20-1; CDR3 DNA: TGCAGTGCTGGACAAGCGGGAGGTGGGACAAATGAGCAGTTCTTC; CDR3 protein: CSAGQAGGGTNEQFF
J gene: TRBJ2-1; D gene: .; clone size: .; V gene: TRBV3-1; CDR3 DNA: TGTGCCAGCAGCCAAATGACAGGTCAGGGGAGTGAGCAGTTCTTC; CDR3 protein: CASSQMTGQGSEQFF
J gene: TRBJ2-7; D gene: .; clone size: .; V gene: TRBV7-9; CDR3 DNA: TGTGCCAGCAGCTTTGGGGCAGCTCCAGGCCACGAGCAGTACTTC; CDR3 protein: CASSFGAAPGHEQYF
J gene: TRBJ2-7; D gene: .; clone size: many; V gene: TRBV6-2/TRBV6-3; CDR3 DNA: TGTGCCAGCACGGTCGGCTACGAGCAGTACTTC; CDR3 protein: CASTVGYEQYF
J gene: TRBJ2-3; D gene: .; clone size: many; V gene: TRBV12-3/TRBV12-4; CDR3 DNA: TGTGCCAGCAGCCCCATTATTACAGGGCAAGAGTATTTT; CDR3 protein: CASSPIITGQEYF
J gene: TRBJ2-7; D gene: .; clone size: .; V gene: TRBV18; CDR3 DNA: TGTGCCAGCTCACCACCTTCGCCTTCCTACGAGCAGTACTTC; CDR3 protein: CASSPPSPSYEQYF
J gene: TRBJ2-2; D gene: .; clone size: .; V gene: TRBV20-1; CDR3 DNA: TGCAGTGCTAGGCTCCCCGGGCGCGACACCGGGGAGCTGTTTTTT; CDR3 protein: CSARLPGRDTGELFF
J gene: TRBJ2-7; D gene: .; clone size: few; V gene: TRBV20-1; CDR3 DNA: TGCAGTGCCAGAGGCGGGCAGGGAGCCTACGAGCAGTACTTC; CDR3 protein: CSARGGQGAYEQYF
J gene: TRBJ2-1; D gene: .; clone size: many; V gene: TRBV5-1; CDR3 DNA: TGCGCCAGCAGCTTGGTGGGGCAGGGCGGAAATGAGCAGTTCTTC; CDR3 protein: CASSLVGQGGNEQFF
J gene: TRBJ1-1; D gene: .; clone size: many; V gene: TRBV10-3; CDR3 DNA: TGTGCCATCAGGGGCAAGGGGAACACTGAAGCTTTCTTT; CDR3 protein: CAIRGKGNTEAFF
J gene: TRBJ2-5; D gene: TRBD2; clone size: once; V gene: TRBV10-3; CDR3 DNA: TGTGCCATCAGTAGCGGGGCTCAAGAGACCCAGTACTTC; CDR3 protein: CAISSGAQETQYF
J gene: TRBJ2-5; D gene: TRBD2; clone size: many; V gene: TRBV20-1; CDR3 DNA: TGCAGTGCCTCGAGGTGGACTAGCGGGAGAAGATCACAAGAGACCCAGTACTTC; CDR3 protein: CSASRWTSGRRSQETQYF
J gene: TRBJ1-1; D gene: TRBD1; clone size: few; V gene: TRBV29-1; CDR3 DNA: TGCAGCGCAACCCAGGGGGACACTGAAGCTTTCTTT; CDR3 protein: CSATQGDTEAFF
J gene: TRBJ2-3; D gene: .; clone size: many; V gene: TRBV7-3; CDR3 DNA: TGTGCCAGCAGTCGTCTCCAGCCAGATACGCAGTATTTT; CDR3 protein: CASSRLQPDTQYF
J gene: TRBJ2-1; D gene: TRBD2; clone size: .; V gene: TRBV4-2; CDR3 DNA: TGTGCCAGCGGCGACTTAGGAGCGGGAGGGAGATACAATGAGCAGTTCTTC; CDR3 protein: CASGDLGAGGRYNEQFF
J gene: TRBJ2-3; D gene: .; clone size: many; V gene: TRBV9; CDR3 DNA: TGTGCCAGCAGCGCGACCGGTACTAGCACAGATACGCAGTATTTT; CDR3 protein: CASSATGTSTDTQYF
J gene: TRBJ2-7; D gene: .; clone size: many; V gene: TRBV15; CDR3 DNA: TGTGCCACCAGCAGAGATTGGACGTGGGGGAACTACGAGCAGTACTTC; CDR3 protein: CATSRDWTWGNYEQYF
J gene: TRBJ2-2; D gene: TRBD2; clone size: .; V gene: TRBV7-6; CDR3 DNA: TGTGCCAGCAGCCCAAGTCGGCTAGCGGGAGCGGGCGGGGAGCTGTTTTTT; CDR3 protein: CASSPSRLAGAGGELFF
J gene: TRBJ2-1; D gene: .; clone size: many; V gene: TRBV11-2; CDR3 DNA: TGTGCCAGCAGCTTAGATCAGGGCCAATGGAATGAGCAGTTCTTC; CDR3 protein: CASSLDQGQWNEQFF
J gene: TRBJ2-1; D gene: .; clone size: few; V gene: TRBV20-1; CDR3 DNA: TGCAGTGCTAAGAAAGGGGAGGATGAGCAGTTCTTC; CDR3 protein: CSAKKGEDEQFF
J gene: TRBJ2-4; D gene: .; clone size: many; V gene: TRBV20-1; CDR3 DNA: TGCAGTGCTAGATTCGGGAACATTCAGTACTTC; CDR3 protein: CSARFGNIQYF
J gene: TRBJ2-1; D gene: TRBD2; clone size: many; V gene: TRBV15; CDR3 DNA: TGTGCCACCAAGCCTAGCGGGAGCGATGAGCAGTTCTTC; CDR3 protein: CATKPSGSDEQFF
J gene: TRBJ2-1; D gene: .; clone size: .; V gene: TRBV6-1; CDR3 DNA: TGTGCCAGCAGGCCCGGACAGATCTCCTACAATGAGCAGTTCTTC; CDR3 protein: CASRPGQISYNEQFF
J gene: TRBJ2-7; D gene: TRBD2; clone size: many; V gene: TRBV20-1; CDR3 DNA: TGCAGTGCTAGACCGACTAGCAGCTACGAGCAGTACTTC; CDR3 protein: CSARPTSSYEQYF
J gene: TRBJ2-3; D gene: .; clone size: many; V gene: TRBV6-5; CDR3 DNA: TGTGCCAGCAGTTCGACAGCTACGCAGTATTTT; CDR3 protein: CASSSTATQYF
J gene: TRBJ1-1; D gene: TRBD1; clone size: many; V gene: TRBV27; CDR3 DNA: TGTGCCAGCAGTTTATCAGGGGGACAGGTGAACACTGAAGCTTTCTTT; CDR3 protein: CASSLSGGQVNTEAFF
J gene: TRBJ2-7; D gene: .; clone size: many; V gene: TRBV10-3; CDR3 DNA: TGTGCCACCCAGGGGGTAGCGGGGTACACCTACGAGCAGTACTTC; CDR3 protein: CATQGVAGYTYEQYF
J gene: TRBJ1-6; D gene: .; clone size: many; V gene: TRBV7-2; CDR3 DNA: TGTGCCAGCAGCAATTTCGGGACGAGGGGTGGATCACCCCTCCACTTT; CDR3 protein: CASSNFGTRGGSPLHF
J gene: TRBJ2-7; D gene: .; clone size: .; V gene: TRBV5-1; CDR3 DNA: TGCGCCAGCAGCTTATTTTCAGGGGCTTACGAGCAGTACTTC; CDR3 protein: CASSLFSGAYEQYF
J gene: TRBJ2-2; D gene: .; clone size: many; V gene: TRBV5-1; CDR3 DNA: TGCGCCAGCAGCTTGGTAACAGGGAACACCGGGGAGCTGTTTTTT; CDR3 protein: CASSLVTGNTGELFF
J gene: TRBJ1-2; D gene: TRBD1; clone size: many; V gene: TRBV5-1; CDR3 DNA: TGCGCCAGCAGCCTGACAGGGGAGAACTATGGCTACACCTTC; CDR3 protein: CASSLTGENYGYTF
J gene: TRBJ1-5; D gene: TRBD1; clone size: few; V gene: TRBV11-2; CDR3 DNA: TGTGCCAGCAGCCTCCTTCGGCAGGGGGACCACTATAGCAATCAGCCCCAGCATTTT; CDR3 protein: CASSLLRQGDHYSNQPQHF